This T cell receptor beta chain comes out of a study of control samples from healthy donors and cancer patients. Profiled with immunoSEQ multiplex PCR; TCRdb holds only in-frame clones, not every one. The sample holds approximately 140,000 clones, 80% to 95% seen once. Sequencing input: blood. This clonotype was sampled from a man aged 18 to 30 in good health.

This CDR3 reads CASSYGHGAYEQYF. DNA of the CDR3: TGTGCCAGCAGTTACGGGCACGGAGCCTACGAGCAGTACTTC. V and J are TRBV6-5 and TRBJ2-7, with D unresolved. The CDR3 length is 14 residues. Germline assignment: CDR1 MNHEY and CDR2 SVGAGI. The ends were cut back, 2 bases at V and 2 bases at J, with 10 bases in the middle.